A selection of T cell receptor beta chains follows, all from one sample in a study of identical twins. TCRdb fed the 5' RACE reads into MiXCR, producing one record per CDR3 protein. Here the sample spans around 550,000 distinct CDR3 sequences, approximately 16% being singletons. This same sample was also taken into another study, of yellow fever vaccine responses in identical twins.

The specimen sequenced was CD4+ T cells sorted from blood. These TCRs come from a woman under 30 in good health. The CDR3 runs from the conserved cysteine through the conserved F or W. D genes are given only for firm matches. Size is stated for part of the rows, as once, few or many counts, or as a class when the clone is expanded.

CDR3 DNA | CDR3 protein | J gene | D gene | clone size | V gene
TGCAGTGCTAGTAGGGGGGACACCGGGGAGCTGTTTTTT | CSASRGDTGELFF | TRBJ2-2 | - | - | TRBV20-1
TGTGCCAGCAGTTCATCGACTAGCGGGAGCGGAGATACGCAGTATTTT | CASSSSTSGSGDTQYF | TRBJ2-3 | TRBD2 | - | TRBV12-3/TRBV12-4
TGCAGCGCCGGGACCGCCGGAATCGAGCAGTACTTC | CSAGTAGIEQYF | TRBJ2-7 | - | few | TRBV29-1
TGTGCCAGCAAGTTAGTCCCTAGCACAGATACGCAGTATTTT | CASKLVPSTDTQYF | TRBJ2-3 | - | - | TRBV12-3/TRBV12-4
TGCAGCGTCAAGAGCGGGCAGACCGGGGAGCTGTTTTTT | CSVKSGQTGELFF | TRBJ2-2 | - | - | TRBV29-1
TGTGCCAGCAGCACCTCTAGGAGTCGGTACCAAGAGACCCAGTACTTC | CASSTSRSRYQETQYF | TRBJ2-5 | - | - | TRBV13
TGTGCCAGTATGGGGGGCCGGACCGGGGAGCTGTTTTTT | CASMGGRTGELFF | TRBJ2-2 | - | - | TRBV19
TGCAGTGCTAGAGGGGCCGGTCCCGAGGAGACCCAGTACTTC | CSARGAGPEETQYF | TRBJ2-5 | - | - | TRBV20-1
TGCAGCGGACTGAGGACAGTGGTTAGCGACAATGAGCAGTTCTTC | CSGLRTVVSDNEQFF | TRBJ2-1 | - | - | TRBV29-1
TGTGCCAGCAGCCCCCAAGCTAGCGGGAAAGCCAAAAACATTCAGTACTTC | CASSPQASGKAKNIQYF | TRBJ2-4 | TRBD2 | - | TRBV7-9
TGCGCCAGCAGTGAAAGACAGGGGAGGTACACTGAAGCTTTCTTT | CASSERQGRYTEAFF | TRBJ1-1 | TRBD1 | few | TRBV10-1
TGTGCCAGCAGCCAAGACCGACAGCAACTAACCAAAAAACTGTTTTTT | CASSQDRQQLTKKLFF | TRBJ1-4 | - | - | TRBV3-1
TGTGCCATCAGTGAGTCGGGAGTAGGGGGGCGAGTTGGCCAGCCCCAGCATTTT | CAISESGVGGRVGQPQHF | TRBJ1-5 | - | few | TRBV10-3
TGCAGTGCTAGAGGTGTCGAGAGCTCCTACGAGCAGTACTTC | CSARGVESSYEQYF | TRBJ2-7 | - | - | TRBV20-1
TGTGCCAGCAGCCGGGTTGGCACCGGGGAGCTGTTTTTT | CASSRVGTGELFF | TRBJ2-2 | - | - | TRBV13
TGCAGTGCTAGAACTGAGGGCAGCGGATCCTACAATGAGCAGTTCTTC | CSARTEGSGSYNEQFF | TRBJ2-1 | - | - | TRBV20-1
TGCAGTGCTGAATCGGGGTACCAAGAGACCCAGTACTTC | CSAESGYQETQYF | TRBJ2-5 | - | - | TRBV20-1
TGCGCCAGCAGCCTACGTAGCGCACAAGAGACCCAGTACTTC | CASSLRSAQETQYF | TRBJ2-5 | - | few | TRBV5-1
TGCGCCAGCAGTCCAACAGCGGTTAGCACCGGGGAGCTGTTTTTT | CASSPTAVSTGELFF | TRBJ2-2 | - | - | TRBV5-1
TGTGCCACCAGTGGTCAGCGAGGGAATGGCTACACCTTC | CATSGQRGNGYTF | TRBJ1-2 | - | - | TRBV24-1
TGCGCCAGCAGCTTCCTCGGGACTTCGATGAGCTCCTACAATGAGCAGTTCTTC | CASSFLGTSMSSYNEQFF | TRBJ2-1 | - | - | TRBV5-1
TGTGCCAGCAGTTCAGAGGCCAGTAGAGGCTACACCTTC | CASSSEASRGYTF | TRBJ1-2 | - | few | TRBV6-6
TGTGCCATCAGTGAATCCTCCGGGACTAGCTTCTACAATGAGCAGTTCTTC | CAISESSGTSFYNEQFF | TRBJ2-1 | TRBD2 | few | TRBV10-3
TGTGCCAGCAGCCAACAGGGGACAGCCACAGATACGCAGTATTTT | CASSQQGTATDTQYF | TRBJ2-3 | TRBD1 | - | TRBV3-1
TGTGCCAGCTCACCGGGGTCAGGGGTGGACAATGAGCAGTTCTTC | CASSPGSGVDNEQFF | TRBJ2-1 | - | few | TRBV18
TGTGCCAGCAGATCGACTAGCGGGACCACCGGGGAGCTGTTTTTT | CASRSTSGTTGELFF | TRBJ2-2 | TRBD2 | few | TRBV12-3/TRBV12-4
TGCAGCGTTGAAGATCGTAAAAGGGGCAACTACGAGCAGTACTTC | CSVEDRKRGNYEQYF | TRBJ2-7 | - | few | TRBV29-1
TGTGCCACTCAGACAGGGGACTACAATGAGCAGTTCTTC | CATQTGDYNEQFF | TRBJ2-1 | TRBD1 | few | TRBV10-3
TGTGCCAGCAGTTACCGGCAGCCGAACCCACCCTACGAGCAGTACTTC | CASSYRQPNPPYEQYF | TRBJ2-7 | - | - | TRBV6-5
TGCGCCAGCAGCCCCCACCGGGGGGAGCTGTTTTTT | CASSPHRGELFF | TRBJ2-2 | - | - | TRBV4-1